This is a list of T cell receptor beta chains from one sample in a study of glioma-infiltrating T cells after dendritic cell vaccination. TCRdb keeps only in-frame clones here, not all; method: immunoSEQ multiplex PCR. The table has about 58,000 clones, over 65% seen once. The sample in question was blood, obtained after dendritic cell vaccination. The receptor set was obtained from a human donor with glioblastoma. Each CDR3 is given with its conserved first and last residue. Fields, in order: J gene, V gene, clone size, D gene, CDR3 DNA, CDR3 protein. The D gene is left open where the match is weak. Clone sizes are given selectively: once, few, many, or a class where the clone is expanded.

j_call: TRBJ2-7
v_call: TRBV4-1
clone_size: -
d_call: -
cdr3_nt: TGCGCCAGCAGCCAGGCCAGTTGGAGGGGTTACGAGCAGTACTTC
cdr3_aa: CASSQASWRGYEQYF

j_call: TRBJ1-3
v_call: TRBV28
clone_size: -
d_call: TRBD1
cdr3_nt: TGTGCCACCAGGGGGGGGCCCGGAAACACCATATATTTT
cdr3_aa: CATRGGPGNTIYF

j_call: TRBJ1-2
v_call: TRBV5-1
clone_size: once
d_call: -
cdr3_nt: TGCGCCAGCAGCGGCGGTGCCGTTCGCGGCTACACCTTC
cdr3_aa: CASSGGAVRGYTF

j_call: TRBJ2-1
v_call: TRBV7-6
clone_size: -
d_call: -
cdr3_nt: TGTGCCAGCAGCTTAGATGCGGAATACAATGAGCAGTTCTTC
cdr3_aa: CASSLDAEYNEQFF

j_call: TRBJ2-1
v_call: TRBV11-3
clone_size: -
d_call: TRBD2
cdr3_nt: TGTGCCAGCAGTCTAGCGGGGGGTTACAATGAGCAGTTCTTC
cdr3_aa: CASSLAGGYNEQFF

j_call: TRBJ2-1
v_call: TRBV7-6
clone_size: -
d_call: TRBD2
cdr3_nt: TGTGCCAGCAGCTTAGTGGTACAGCGGGGGCCCTACAATGAGCAGTTCTTC
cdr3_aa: CASSLVVQRGPYNEQFF

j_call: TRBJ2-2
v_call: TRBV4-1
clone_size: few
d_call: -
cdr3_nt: TGCGCCAGCAGCCAGTGGCGGGAGAACACCGGGGAGCTGTTTTTT
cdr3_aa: CASSQWRENTGELFF

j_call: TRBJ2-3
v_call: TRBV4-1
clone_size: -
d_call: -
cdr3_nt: TGCGCCAGCAGCCCTCAGGCTACAGATACGCAGTATTTT
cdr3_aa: CASSPQATDTQYF

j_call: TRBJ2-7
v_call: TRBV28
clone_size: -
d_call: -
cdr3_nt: TGTGCCAGCAGTTTGGCGGACTCCTACGAGCAGTACTTC
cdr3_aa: CASSLADSYEQYF

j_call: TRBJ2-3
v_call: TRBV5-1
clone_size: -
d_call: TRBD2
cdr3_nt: TGCGCCAGCAGCTGGATCTCGGGGGGTGGTCTAGATACGCAGTATTTT
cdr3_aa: CASSWISGGGLDTQYF

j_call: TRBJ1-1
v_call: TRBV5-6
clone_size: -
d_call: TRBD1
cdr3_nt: TGTGCCAGCAGCTTTAAGCCGGGACAGTCCATCGAACACTCAGCTTTCTTT
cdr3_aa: CASSFKPGQSIEHSAFF

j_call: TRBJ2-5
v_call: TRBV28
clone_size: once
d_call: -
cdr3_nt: TGTGCCAGCAGTCTCGGACAATCGACCCAGTACTTC
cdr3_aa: CASSLGQSTQYF

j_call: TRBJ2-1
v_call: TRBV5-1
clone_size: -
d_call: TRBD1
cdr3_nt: TGCGCCAGCAGCTTGTCGGGACAGGGGATCAATGAGCAGTTCTTC
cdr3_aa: CASSLSGQGINEQFF

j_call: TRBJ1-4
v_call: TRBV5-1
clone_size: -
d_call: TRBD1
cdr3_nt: TGCGCCAGCAGCTTGGGGACAGGGGTAAATGAAAAACTGTTTTTT
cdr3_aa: CASSLGTGVNEKLFF

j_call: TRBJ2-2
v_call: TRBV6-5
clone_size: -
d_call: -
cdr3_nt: TGTGCCAGCAGCGTAACGGTCACCGGGGAGCTGTTTTTT
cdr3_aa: CASSVTVTGELFF

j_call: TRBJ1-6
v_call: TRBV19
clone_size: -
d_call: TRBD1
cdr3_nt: TGTGCCAGTTCGGACAGGCAGTATAATTCACCCCTCCACTTT
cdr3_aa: CASSDRQYNSPLHF

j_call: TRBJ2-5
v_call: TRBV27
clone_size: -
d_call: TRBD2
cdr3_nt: TGTGCCAGCAGTCTGCCGAGACTAGCGGGGTGGGAAGAGACCCAGTACTTC
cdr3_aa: CASSLPRLAGWEETQYF

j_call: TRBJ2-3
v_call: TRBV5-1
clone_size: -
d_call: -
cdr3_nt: TGCGCCAGCAGCTTGGGGCTAGAGGAGACCACAGATACGCAGTATTTT
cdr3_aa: CASSLGLEETTDTQYF

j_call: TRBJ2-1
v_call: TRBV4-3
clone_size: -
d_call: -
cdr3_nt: TGCGCCAGCAGCCAAGACACCAACATGGAGCAGTTCTTC
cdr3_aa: CASSQDTNMEQFF

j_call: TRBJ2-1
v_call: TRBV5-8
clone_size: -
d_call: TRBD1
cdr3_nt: TGTGCCAGCAGCCCCGGGACAGGGATCTACAATGAGCAGTTCTTC
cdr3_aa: CASSPGTGIYNEQFF

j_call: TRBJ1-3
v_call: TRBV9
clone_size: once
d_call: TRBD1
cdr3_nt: TGTGCCAGCAGCGCGGGACAGGGCCGAGCGGGAAACACCATATATTTT
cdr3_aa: CASSAGQGRAGNTIYF

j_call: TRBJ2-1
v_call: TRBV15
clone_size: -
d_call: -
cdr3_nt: TGTGCCACCAGCAGATTGGGACACATGTACAATGAGCAGTTCTTC
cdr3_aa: CATSRLGHMYNEQFF

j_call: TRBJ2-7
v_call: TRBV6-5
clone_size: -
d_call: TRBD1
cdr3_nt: TGTGCCAGCTCACGCCCCGGGACAGGCAAGTACGAGCAGTACTTC
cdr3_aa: CASSRPGTGKYEQYF

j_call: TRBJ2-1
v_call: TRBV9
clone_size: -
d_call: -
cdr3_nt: TGTGCCAGCAGCGCTGGACAGGGAGGGGCTCATGAGCAGTTCTTC
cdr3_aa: CASSAGQGGAHEQFF

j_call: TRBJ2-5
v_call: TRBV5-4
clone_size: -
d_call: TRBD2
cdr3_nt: TGTGCCAGCAGCTCCACTTGGAAGCTAGCGGGGGGGAAAGAGACCCAGTACTTC
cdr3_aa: CASSSTWKLAGGKETQYF

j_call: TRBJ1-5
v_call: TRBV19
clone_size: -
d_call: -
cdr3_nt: TGTGCCAGTAGTCAGAGCAATCAGCCCCAGCATTTT
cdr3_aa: CASSQSNQPQHF

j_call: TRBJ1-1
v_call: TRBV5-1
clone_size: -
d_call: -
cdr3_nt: TGCGCCAGCAGCTCACAGGGCAACACTGAAGCTTTCTTT
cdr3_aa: CASSSQGNTEAFF

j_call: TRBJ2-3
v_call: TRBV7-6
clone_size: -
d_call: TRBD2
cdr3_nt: TGTGCCAGCAGCTTACTCGCTAGCGGGGAGACTAGCACAGATACGCAGTATTTT
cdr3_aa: CASSLLASGETSTDTQYF

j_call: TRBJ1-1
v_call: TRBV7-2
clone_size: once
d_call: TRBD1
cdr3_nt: TGTGCCAGCAGCCAGGGGGTCAACACTGAAGCTTTCTTT
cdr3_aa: CASSQGVNTEAFF

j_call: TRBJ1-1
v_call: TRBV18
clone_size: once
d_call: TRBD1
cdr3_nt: TGTGCCAGCACACTAGCGGACAGGTGGACCACTGAAGCTTTCTTT
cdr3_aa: CASTLADRWTTEAFF

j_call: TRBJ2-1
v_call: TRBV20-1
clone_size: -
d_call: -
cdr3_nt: TGCAGTGCCGGGGACTACAATGAGCAGTTCTTC
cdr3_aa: CSAGDYNEQFF

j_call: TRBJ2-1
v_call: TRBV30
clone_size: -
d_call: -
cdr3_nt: TGTGCCTGGAGTCCCGGACACTCCTACAATGAGCAGTTCTTC
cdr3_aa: CAWSPGHSYNEQFF

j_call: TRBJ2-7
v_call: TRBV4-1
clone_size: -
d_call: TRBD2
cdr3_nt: TGCGCCAGCAGCCAAGATGTGGGAGCGGGGAGGGGCTCCTACGAGCAGTACTTC
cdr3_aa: CASSQDVGAGRGSYEQYF

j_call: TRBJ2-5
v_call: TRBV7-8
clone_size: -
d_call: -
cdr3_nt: TGTGCCAGCAGCTTAGTCACAGAGGGTAGCCAAGAGACCCAGTACTTC
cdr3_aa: CASSLVTEGSQETQYF

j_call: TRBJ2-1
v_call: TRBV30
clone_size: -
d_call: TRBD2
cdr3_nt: TGTGCCTGGAGTGTACTAGCGGGGGAGTACAATGAGCAGTTCTTC
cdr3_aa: CAWSVLAGEYNEQFF

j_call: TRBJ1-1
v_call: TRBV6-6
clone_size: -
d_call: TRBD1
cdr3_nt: TGTGCCAGCAGCCCCTCGGCAGGGGGCACTGAAGCTTTCTTT
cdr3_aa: CASSPSAGGTEAFF

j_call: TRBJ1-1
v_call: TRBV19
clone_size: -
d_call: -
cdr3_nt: TGTGCCAGTAGTATTGGGGCCAGGACCATGAACACTGAAGCTTTCTTT
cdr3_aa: CASSIGARTMNTEAFF

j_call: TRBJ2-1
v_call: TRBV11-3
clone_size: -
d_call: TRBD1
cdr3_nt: TGTGCCAGCAGCCGAAACAGGGGGCTGTACAATGAGCAGTTCTTC
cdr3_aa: CASSRNRGLYNEQFF

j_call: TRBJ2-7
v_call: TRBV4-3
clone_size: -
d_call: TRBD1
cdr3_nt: TGCGCCAGCAGCCCGCGGGACAGGGGGACTCACGAGCAGTACTTC
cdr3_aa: CASSPRDRGTHEQYF

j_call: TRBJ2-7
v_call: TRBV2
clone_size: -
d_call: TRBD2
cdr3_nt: TGTGCCAGCAAATCAGGACTAGCGGGGGTCTCCTACGAGCAGTACTTC
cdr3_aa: CASKSGLAGVSYEQYF

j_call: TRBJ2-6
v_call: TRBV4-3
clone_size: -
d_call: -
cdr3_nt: TGCGCCAGCAGCCAAGATGAGGGGGTTGGGGCCAACGTCCTGACTTTC
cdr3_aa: CASSQDEGVGANVLTF

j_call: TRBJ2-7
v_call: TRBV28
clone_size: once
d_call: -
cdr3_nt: TGTGCCAGCAGTTTGCCTGCGGGCGGAGCCTACGAGCAGTACTTC
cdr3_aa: CASSLPAGGAYEQYF

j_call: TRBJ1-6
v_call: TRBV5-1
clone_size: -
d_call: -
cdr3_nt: TGCGCCAGCACCACGGACAGAGGGAATTATAATTCACCCCTCCACTTT
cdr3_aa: CASTTDRGNYNSPLHF

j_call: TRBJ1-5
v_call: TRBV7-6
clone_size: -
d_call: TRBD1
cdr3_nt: TGTGCCAGCAGCTTATCTCCGGGACAGCTAAATCAGCCCCAGCATTTT
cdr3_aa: CASSLSPGQLNQPQHF

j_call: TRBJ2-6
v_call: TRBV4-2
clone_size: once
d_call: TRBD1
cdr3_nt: TGTGCCAGCAGCCGAACCGGGACAGGGGGTCTGTCTGGGGCCAACGTCCTGACTTTC
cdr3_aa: CASSRTGTGGLSGANVLTF

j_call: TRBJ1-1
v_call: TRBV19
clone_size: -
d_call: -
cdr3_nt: TGTGCCAGTAGCACCCGCAAGAGGGAGCTCGACACTGAAGCTTTCTTT
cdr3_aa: CASSTRKRELDTEAFF

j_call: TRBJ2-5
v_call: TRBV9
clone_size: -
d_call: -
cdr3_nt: TGTGCCAGCAGCGTAGCTTACCAAGAGACCCAGTACTTC
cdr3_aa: CASSVAYQETQYF

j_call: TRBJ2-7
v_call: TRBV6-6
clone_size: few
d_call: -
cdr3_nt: TGTGCCAGCAGACACGGGGGAGATATCTACGAGCAGTACTTC
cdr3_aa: CASRHGGDIYEQYF

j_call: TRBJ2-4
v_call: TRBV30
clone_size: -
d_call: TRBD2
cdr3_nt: TGTGCCTGGAGTGTAGCGGGGGGCGTAGACATTCAGTACTTC
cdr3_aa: CAWSVAGGVDIQYF